This T cell receptor beta chain was profiled in a study of T cells in Graves' hyperthyroidism and ophthalmopathy. Study-level information: The initial diagnosis was the point when peripheral blood was collected, ahead of any treatment.

TCR beta CDR3 regions were amplified from RNA. The HTBI primer set served for first-round RT-PCR of the TCR CDR3. TCRdb re-analysed the multiplex PCR reads in MiXCR, keeping a single row per CDR3 protein. This table has around 700,000 distinct CDR3 sequences, around a sixth appearing once. Uncontrolled infection, other autoimmune disease, pregnancy or lactation excluded patients. Used for diagnoses were clinical symptoms, serum thyroxine and TRAb, thyroid ultrasound and orbital computed tomography. This clonotype has ten or more counts. The sample comprised blood. This TCR came from a woman in her forties or fifties with Graves' hyperthyroidism that later progressed to Graves' ophthalmopathy.

The CDR3 DNA follows: TGTGCCAGCAGCGCATTCCCGAGCGGAGGGGGCCCGAATGGAGGGGCTGAAGCTTTCTTT. Translated: CASSAFPSGGGPNGGAEAFF. The J gene is TRBJ1-1, the V gene TRBV11-2, with 7 bases lining up with TRBD1. This CDR3 is 20 amino acids long. Trimming cost V 5 bases and J 6 bases; bases outside gene matches: 27. Germline CDR1 and CDR2: SGHAT and FQNNGV.